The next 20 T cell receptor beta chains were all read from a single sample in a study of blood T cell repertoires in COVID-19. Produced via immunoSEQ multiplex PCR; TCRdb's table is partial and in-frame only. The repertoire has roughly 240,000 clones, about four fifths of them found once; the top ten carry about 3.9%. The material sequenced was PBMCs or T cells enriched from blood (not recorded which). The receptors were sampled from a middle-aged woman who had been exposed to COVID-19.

CDR3 DNA sequence: TGTGCCAGTAGTATGTCGGGTTTGGGCAATCAGCCCCAGCATTTT. Its protein product is CASSMSGLGNQPQHF. This chain connects TRBV19 to TRBJ1-5; D is uncertain. Trimming cost V 3 bases and J 2 bases, with 11 bases left between them. The germline gives CDR1 LNHDA, CDR2 SQIVND (reference sequence). The CDR3 covers 15 residues.

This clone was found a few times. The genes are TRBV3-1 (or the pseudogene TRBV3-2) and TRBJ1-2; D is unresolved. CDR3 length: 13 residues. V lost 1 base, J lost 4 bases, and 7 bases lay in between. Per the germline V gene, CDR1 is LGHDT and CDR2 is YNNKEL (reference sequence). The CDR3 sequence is CASSQVTTYGYTF. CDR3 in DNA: TGTGCCAGCAGCCAAGTTACAACCTATGGCTACACCTTC.

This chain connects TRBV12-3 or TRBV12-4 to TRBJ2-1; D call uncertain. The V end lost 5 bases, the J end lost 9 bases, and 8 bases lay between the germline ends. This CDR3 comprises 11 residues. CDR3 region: CASSRQFEQFF. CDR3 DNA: TGTGCCAGCAGTAGACAATTTGAGCAGTTCTTC.

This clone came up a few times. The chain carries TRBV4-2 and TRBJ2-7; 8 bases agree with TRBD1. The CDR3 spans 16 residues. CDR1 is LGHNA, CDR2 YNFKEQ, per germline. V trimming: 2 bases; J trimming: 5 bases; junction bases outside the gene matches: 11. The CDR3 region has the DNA TGTGCCAGCAGCCAAAACCCGACAGGGGCTGGGGACGAGCAGTACTTC. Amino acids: CASSQNPTGAGDEQYF.

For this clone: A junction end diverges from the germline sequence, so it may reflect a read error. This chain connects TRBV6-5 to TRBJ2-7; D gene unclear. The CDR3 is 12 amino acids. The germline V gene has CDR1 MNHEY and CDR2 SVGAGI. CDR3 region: CASSSTSSEQYF. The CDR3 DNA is TGTGCCAGCAGTTCCACATCCTCCGAGCAGTACTTC.

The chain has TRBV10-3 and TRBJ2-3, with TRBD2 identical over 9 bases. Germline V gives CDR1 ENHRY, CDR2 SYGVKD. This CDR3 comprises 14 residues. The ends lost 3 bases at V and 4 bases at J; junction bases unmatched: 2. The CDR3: CAISDSGGSDTQYF. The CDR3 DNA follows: TGTGCCATCAGTGATAGCGGGGGTTCAGATACGCAGTATTTT.

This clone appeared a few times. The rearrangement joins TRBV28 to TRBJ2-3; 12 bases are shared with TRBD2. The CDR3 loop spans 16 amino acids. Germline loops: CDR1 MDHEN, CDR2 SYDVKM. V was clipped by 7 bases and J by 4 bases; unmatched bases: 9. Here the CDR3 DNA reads TGTGCCAGCACCTCTTTACTAGCGGGGGGCGCAGATACGCAGTATTTT. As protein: CASTSLLAGGADTQYF.

The CDR3 bases are TGTGCCAGCAGCTTAAACGCGGGACAGGGGGCAGGCGGGGCCAACGTCCTGACTTTC. Encoded protein: CASSLNAGQGAGGANVLTF. V gene TRBV7-2 combines with J gene TRBJ2-6; 12 bases map to TRBD1. The V gene end was trimmed by 2 bases and the J gene end by 4 bases; junction bases not matched to a gene: 9. This CDR3 is 19 amino acids long. Per germline, CDR1 SGHTA and CDR2 FQGNSA.

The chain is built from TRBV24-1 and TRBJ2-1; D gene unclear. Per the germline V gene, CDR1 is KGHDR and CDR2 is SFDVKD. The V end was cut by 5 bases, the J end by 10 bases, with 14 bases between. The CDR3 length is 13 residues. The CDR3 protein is CATSATPSYEQFF. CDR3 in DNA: TGTGCCACCAGTGCCACCCCTAGTTACGAGCAGTTCTTC.

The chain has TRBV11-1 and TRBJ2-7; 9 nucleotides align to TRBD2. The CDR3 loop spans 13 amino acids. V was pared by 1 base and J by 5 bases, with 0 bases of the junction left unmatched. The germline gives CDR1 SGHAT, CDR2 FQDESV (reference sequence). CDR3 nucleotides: TGTGCCAGCAGCTTAGGCGGGAGGGACGAGCAGTACTTC. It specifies CASSLGGRDEQYF.

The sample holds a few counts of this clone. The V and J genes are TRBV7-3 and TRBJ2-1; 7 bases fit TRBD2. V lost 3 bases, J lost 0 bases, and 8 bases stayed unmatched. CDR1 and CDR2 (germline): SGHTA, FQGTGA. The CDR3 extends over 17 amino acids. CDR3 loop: CASSFRGDPSSYNEQFF. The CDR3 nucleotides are TGTGCCAGCAGCTTTCGGGGGGACCCGAGCTCCTACAATGAGCAGTTCTTC.

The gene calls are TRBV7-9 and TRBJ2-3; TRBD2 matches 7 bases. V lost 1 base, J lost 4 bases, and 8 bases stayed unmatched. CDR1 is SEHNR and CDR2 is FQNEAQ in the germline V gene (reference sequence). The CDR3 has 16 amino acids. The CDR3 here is CASSLGTSEFADTQYF. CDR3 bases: TGTGCCAGCAGCTTAGGGACTAGTGAGTTCGCAGATACGCAGTATTTT.

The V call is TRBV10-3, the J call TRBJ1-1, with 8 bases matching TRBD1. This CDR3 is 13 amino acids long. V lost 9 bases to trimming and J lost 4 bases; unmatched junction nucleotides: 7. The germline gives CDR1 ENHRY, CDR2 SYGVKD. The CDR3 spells CAINTGGGTEAFF. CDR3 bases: TGTGCCATAAATACAGGGGGTGGCACTGAAGCTTTCTTT.

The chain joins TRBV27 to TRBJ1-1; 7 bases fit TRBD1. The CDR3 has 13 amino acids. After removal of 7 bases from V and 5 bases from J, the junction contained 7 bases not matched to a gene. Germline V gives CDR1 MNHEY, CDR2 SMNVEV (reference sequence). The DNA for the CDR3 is TGTGCCAGCATTACGACAGGGATGACTGAAGCTTTCTTT. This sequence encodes CASITTGMTEAFF.

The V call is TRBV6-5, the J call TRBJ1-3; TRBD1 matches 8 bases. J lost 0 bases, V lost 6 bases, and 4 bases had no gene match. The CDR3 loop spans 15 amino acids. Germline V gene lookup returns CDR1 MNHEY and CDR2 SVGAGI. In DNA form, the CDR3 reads TGTGCCAGCAGCGCCAGGGGGCCCTCTGGAAACACCATATATTTT. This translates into CASSARGPSGNTIYF.

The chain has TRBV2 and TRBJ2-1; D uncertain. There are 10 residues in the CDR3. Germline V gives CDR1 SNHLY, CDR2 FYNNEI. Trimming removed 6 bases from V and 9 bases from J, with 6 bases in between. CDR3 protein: CASRLREQFF. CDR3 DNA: TGTGCCAGCAGGCTGCGTGAGCAGTTCTTC.

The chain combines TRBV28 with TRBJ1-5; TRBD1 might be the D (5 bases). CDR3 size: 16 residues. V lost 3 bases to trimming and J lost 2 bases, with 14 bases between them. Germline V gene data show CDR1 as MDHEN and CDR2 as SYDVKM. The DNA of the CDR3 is TGTGCCAGCAGTTTTGGCAGAAGACAGCGCAATCAGCCCCAGCATTTT. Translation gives CASSFGRRQRNQPQHF.

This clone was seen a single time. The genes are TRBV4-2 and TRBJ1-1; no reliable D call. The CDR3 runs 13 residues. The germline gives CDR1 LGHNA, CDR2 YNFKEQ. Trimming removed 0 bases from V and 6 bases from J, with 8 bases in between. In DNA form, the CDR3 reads TGTGCCAGCAGCCAAGAGGGCTGGGCTGAAGCTTTCTTT. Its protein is CASSQEGWAEAFF.

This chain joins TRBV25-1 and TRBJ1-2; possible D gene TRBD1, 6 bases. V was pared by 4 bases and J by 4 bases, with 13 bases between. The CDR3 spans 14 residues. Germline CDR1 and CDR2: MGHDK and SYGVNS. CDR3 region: CASSVNRAVYGYTF. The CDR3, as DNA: TGTGCCAGCAGTGTTAACAGGGCTGTCTATGGCTACACCTTC.

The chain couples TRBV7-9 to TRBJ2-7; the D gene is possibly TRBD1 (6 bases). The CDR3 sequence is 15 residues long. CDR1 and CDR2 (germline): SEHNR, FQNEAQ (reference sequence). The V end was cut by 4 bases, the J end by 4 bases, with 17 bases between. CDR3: CASSSEGTRWYEQYF. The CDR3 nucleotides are TGTGCCAGCAGCTCGGAAGGGACACGGTGGTACGAGCAGTACTTC. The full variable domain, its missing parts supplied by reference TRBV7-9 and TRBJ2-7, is DTGVSQNPRHKITKRGQNVTFRCDPISEHNRLYWYRQTLGQGPEFLTYFQNEAQLEKSRLLSDRFSAERPKGSFSTLEIQRTEQGDSAMYLCASSSEGTRWYEQYFGPGTRLTVT.